Here is one TCR beta chain with its context. This entry comes from a study of blood T cell repertoires in COVID-19. Study background: T cells, B-cell-depleted T cells, or PBMCs supplied cDNA or gDNA.

V was shortened by 5 bases and J by 6 bases, with 10 bases between the two germline ends. Germline V lookup: CDR1 MNHEY, CDR2 SMNVEV (reference sequence). The CDR3 covers 13 residues. Enrolled through a virtual design, the participants were between roughly 18 and 100 years of age and came from under 25 US areas. Clinical history as reported by participants underpinned cohort assignment. Cohort 3 donors were reported recovered after two negative PCRs, clearance, or symptom resolution. The method was immunoSEQ multiplex PCR; TCRdb's version includes in-frame clones alone and lacks a portion of them. The table includes 350,000 to 400,000 clones, less than 90% detected once.

The rearrangement joins TRBV27 to TRBJ2-2; D possibly corresponds to TRBD2 (6 bases). This TCR came from a woman aged 25-40 years who had recovered from COVID-19. The specimen sequenced was PBMCs or T cells enriched from blood (not recorded which). The CDR3 DNA sequence: TGTGCCAGCAGTCCCCGGGGGTCCGGGGAGCTGTTTTTT. It is translated as CASSPRGSGELFF.